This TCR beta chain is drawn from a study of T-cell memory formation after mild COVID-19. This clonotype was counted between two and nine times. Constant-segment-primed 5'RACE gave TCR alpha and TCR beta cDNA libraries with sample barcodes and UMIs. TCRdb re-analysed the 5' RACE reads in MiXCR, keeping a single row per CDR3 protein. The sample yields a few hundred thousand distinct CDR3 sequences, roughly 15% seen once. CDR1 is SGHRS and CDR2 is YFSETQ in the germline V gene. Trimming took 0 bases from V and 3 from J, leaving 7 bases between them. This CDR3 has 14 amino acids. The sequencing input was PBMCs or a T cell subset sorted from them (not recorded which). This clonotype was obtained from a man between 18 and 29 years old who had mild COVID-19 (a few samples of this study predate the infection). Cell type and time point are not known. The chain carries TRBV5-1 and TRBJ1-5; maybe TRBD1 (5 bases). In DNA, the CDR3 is TGCGCCAGCAGCTTGGGGGACCTCAATCAGCCCCAGCATTTT. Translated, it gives CASSLGDLNQPQHF.